The next 8 T cell receptor beta chains were all read from a single sample in a study of blood T cell repertoires in COVID-19. TCRdb's copy holds only in-frame clones and misses some; the assay was immunoSEQ multiplex PCR. The sample yields about 170,000 clones, roughly 78% seen once. Material for sequencing was PBMCs or T cells enriched from blood (not recorded which). Receptors originate from a woman in her 70s in a cohort exposed to, infected with or recovered from COVID-19 (not recorded which).

V usage is TRBV18 and J usage is TRBJ2-7, with a weak D call TRBD1 (6 bases). This CDR3 is 14 amino acids long. Trimming left V 3 bases short and J 4 bases short, with 13 bases between. Germline lookup yields CDR1 KGHSH and CDR2 LQKENI. The chain's CDR3 is CASSPWGQGYEQYF. DNA for the CDR3: TGTGCCAGCTCACCCTGGGGGCAGGGGTACGAGCAGTACTTC.

This clone occurred many times. The chain is built from TRBV4-1 and TRBJ2-1; 11 nucleotides align to TRBD2. Germline lookup yields CDR1 MGHRA and CDR2 YSYEKL. Trimming removed 1 base from V and 4 bases from J; junction bases left unmatched: 9. The CDR3 has 18 residues. The chain's CDR3 is CASSQVLVSGREYNEQFF. DNA for the CDR3: TGCGCCAGCAGCCAAGTCCTTGTTAGCGGGAGGGAATACAATGAGCAGTTCTTC.

The chain links TRBV3-1 (or the pseudogene TRBV3-2) to TRBJ2-1; 8 bases agree with TRBD2. The CDR3 has 15 amino acids. After removal of 3 bases from V and 6 bases from J, the junction contained 7 bases not matched to a gene. Germline V gene sequence: CDR1 LGHDT, CDR2 YNNKEL (reference sequence). The CDR3 nucleotides are TGTGCCAGCAGCCATACAGCGGGAGAATCCAATGAGCAGTTCTTC. It codes for CASSHTAGESNEQFF.

The chain is built from TRBV19 and TRBJ1-5, with 7 bases lining up with TRBD1. V was pared by 3 bases and J by 1 base, with 6 bases of the junction left unmatched. The CDR3 has 16 amino acids. Looked up from germline, CDR1 is LNHDA and CDR2 is SQIVND (reference sequence). CDR3 in amino acids: CASSIGQVWSNQPQHF. As DNA, the CDR3 is TGTGCCAGTAGTATTGGACAGGTTTGGAGCAATCAGCCCCAGCATTTT.

This clone appeared once. This chain connects TRBV10-2 to TRBJ1-1; TRBD1 matches at 8 bases. The germline V gene encodes CDR1 WSHSY and CDR2 SAAADI. The ends lost 2 bases at V and 11 bases at J; junction bases unmatched: 10. This CDR3 is built from 14 residues. The CDR3 region has the DNA TGCGCCAGCAGTGAGGCCGCGACAGGGGTGAGGGCTTTCTTT. Translating it yields CASSEAATGVRAFF.

The chain employs TRBV3-1 (or the pseudogene TRBV3-2) and TRBJ2-3; TRBD2 might be the D (5 bases). The germline V gene encodes CDR1 LGHDT and CDR2 YNNKEL (reference sequence). CDR3 length: 16 residues. V was pared by 4 bases and J by 0 bases, with 14 bases between. CDR3 region: CASSRHEGVSTDTQYF. The CDR3 region has the DNA TGTGCCAGCAGCCGGCATGAGGGAGTTAGCACAGATACGCAGTATTTT.

This chain connects TRBV29-1 to TRBJ1-2; no definite D call. V lost 7 bases, J lost 7 bases, and 13 bases lay in between. CDR3 length: 11 amino acids. Germline CDR1 is SQVTM and CDR2 is ANQGSEA. The DNA for the CDR3 is TGCAGCGCCGCTAGGGAGGGTGGCTACACCTTC. It codes for CSAAREGGYTF.

The chain joins TRBV7-2 to TRBJ1-5; D is unresolved. The CDR3 is made up of 13 amino acids. Trimming stripped 5 bases from V and 7 bases from J, with 12 bases between. Germline V gene data show CDR1 as SGHTA and CDR2 as FQGNSA. CDR3 sequence reads: CASSPRGGQPQHF. In DNA form, the CDR3 reads TGTGCCAGCAGCCCCCGGGGTGGGCAGCCCCAGCATTTT.